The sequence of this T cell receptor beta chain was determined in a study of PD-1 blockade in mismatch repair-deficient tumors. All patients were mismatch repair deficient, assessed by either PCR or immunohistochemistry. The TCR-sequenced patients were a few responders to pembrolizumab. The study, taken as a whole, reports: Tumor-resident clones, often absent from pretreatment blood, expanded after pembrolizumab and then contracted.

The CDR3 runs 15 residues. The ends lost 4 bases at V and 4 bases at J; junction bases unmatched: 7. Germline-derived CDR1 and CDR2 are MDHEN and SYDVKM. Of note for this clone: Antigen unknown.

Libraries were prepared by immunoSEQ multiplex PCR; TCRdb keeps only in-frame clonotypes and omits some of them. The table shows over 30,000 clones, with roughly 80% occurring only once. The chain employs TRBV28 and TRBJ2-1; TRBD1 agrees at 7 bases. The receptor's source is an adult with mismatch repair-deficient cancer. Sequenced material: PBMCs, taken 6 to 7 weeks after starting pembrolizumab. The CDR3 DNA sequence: TGTGCCAGCAGTTCGACCGGGACAGATTACAATGAGCAGTTCTTC. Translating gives CASSSTGTDYNEQFF.